The source of this TCR beta chain is a study of blood T cell repertoires in COVID-19. Original analysis: By means of reference gene primer amplification, nucleated cell counts were estimated. Libraries were prepared by immunoSEQ multiplex PCR; TCRdb keeps only in-frame clonotypes and omits some of them. D and trimming come from the DNA, and the V and J calls and clone size come from that table. The data contain 150,000 or so clones, roughly 90% of them seen just once; the ten biggest clones take up 4.5% to 5%. Followed over time, Seattle patients had been enrolled while infection was active. The sequenced sample consisted of peripheral blood. The clonotype was recovered from a man aged 25 to 40 with COVID-19, enrolled during active disease.

Written as DNA, the CDR3 is TGTGCCAGCAACACAGGGTTCGAGCAGTACTTC. This translates into CASNTGFEQYF. The chain employs TRBV28 and TRBJ2-7, with D possibly TRBD1 on 6 matching bases. This CDR3 has 11 amino acids. Trimming pared 7 bases from V and 6 bases from J, leaving 10 bases between. Germline CDR1 and CDR2: MDHEN and SYDVKM.